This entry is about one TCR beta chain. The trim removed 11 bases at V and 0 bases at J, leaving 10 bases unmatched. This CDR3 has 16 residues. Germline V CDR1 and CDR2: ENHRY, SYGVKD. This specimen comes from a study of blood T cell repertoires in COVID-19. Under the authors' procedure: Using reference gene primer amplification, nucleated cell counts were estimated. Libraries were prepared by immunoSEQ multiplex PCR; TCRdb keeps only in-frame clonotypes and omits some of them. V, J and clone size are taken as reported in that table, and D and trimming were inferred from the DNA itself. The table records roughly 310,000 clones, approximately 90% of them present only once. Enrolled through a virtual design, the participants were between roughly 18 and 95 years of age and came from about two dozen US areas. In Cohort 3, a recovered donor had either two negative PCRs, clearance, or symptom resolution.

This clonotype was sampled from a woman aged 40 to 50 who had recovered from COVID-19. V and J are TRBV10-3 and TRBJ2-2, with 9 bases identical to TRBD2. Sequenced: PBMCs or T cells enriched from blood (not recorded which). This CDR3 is CASRASGDPNTGELFF. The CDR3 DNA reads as TGTGCCTCCCGGGCTAGCGGGGACCCGAACACCGGGGAGCTGTTTTTT.